The present entry profiles one T cell receptor beta chain with its context. No antigen is known for it. Looked up from germline, CDR1 is DFQATT and CDR2 is SNEGSKA (reference sequence). The CDR3 totals 13 residues. Sample-barcoded 5' priming and a J-beta primer mix drove a second PCR of about 6 to 12 cycles. TCRdb analysed the 5' RACE reads with MiXCR anew, one entry per CDR3 protein. This sample has some 710,000 distinct CDR3 sequences; about 45% occur once, and the top ten carry 18%. The data originate from a study of blood T cells in healthy people across ages. Study-level points and caveats: Fewer expanded clones and more diversity marked long-lived versus aged donors.

The TCR sequence derives from a man at least 80 years old in good health. The sequencing sample was made of blood. The chain couples TRBV20-1 to TRBJ2-5; TRBD2 aligns across 10 bases. The end of the DNA aligns better with TRBJ2-7, so the J call may be wrong. CDR3 in DNA: TGCAGTGAAAAGGCTAGCGGGAGAGACGAGCAGTACTTC. This gives the protein CSEKASGRDEQYF.